The 12 T cell receptor beta chains reported below all come from one sample, sequenced in a study of shared clonotypes between healthy human individuals. The method was immunoSEQ multiplex PCR; TCRdb's version includes in-frame clones alone and lacks a portion of them. The sample consists of about 2.3 million clones, roughly 90% of them appearing once. The sequenced sample was naive CD4+ T cells from PBMCs. The subset denotes: CD45RA+ positively selected. The receptors shown here come from a man younger than 35 in good health. Some clones in this sample may be carry-over from other donors' samples.

The CDR3 nucleotides are TGTGCCAGCAGCGTGTCAGGGGGCCCCAACTATGGCTACACCTTC. Its protein is CASSVSGGPNYGYTF. The chain uses TRBV28 and TRBJ1-2; TRBD1 matches 8 bases. Losses at the gene ends were 6 bases for V and 2 bases for J; bases not matched to a gene: 8. The CDR3 loop spans 15 amino acids. Germline CDR1 and CDR2: MDHEN and SYDVKM.

This rearrangement joins TRBV28 to TRBJ1-1, with D perhaps matching TRBD1 (6 bases). The CDR3 spans 16 residues. V gave up 3 bases and J gave up 10 bases, with 24 bases separating them. CDR1 and CDR2 from the germline V gene are MDHEN and SYDVKM. CDR3 sequence: CASSFGQSNPPVGAFF. In DNA form, the CDR3 reads TGTGCCAGCAGTTTCGGACAGTCTAACCCCCCTGTTGGAGCTTTCTTT.

Only one count was recorded for this clone. The chain carries TRBV19 and TRBJ2-6, with D perhaps matching TRBD1 (6 bases). Germline V gene sequence: CDR1 LNHDA, CDR2 SQIVND (reference sequence). This CDR3 comprises 17 residues. Deletions cut 4 bases from V and 3 bases from J, with 16 bases between. CDR3 in DNA: TGTGCCAGTAGTAAGCTCAGGGGAAGTGGTGGGGCCAACGTCCTGACTTTC. This translates into CASSKLRGSGGANVLTF.

The V call is TRBV28, the J call TRBJ2-7; D may be TRBD2 (7 bases). V lost 6 bases, J lost 7 bases, and 19 bases lay in between. The CDR3 has 14 amino acids. CDR1 is MDHEN, CDR2 SYDVKM, per germline. CDR3 region: CASSSGGALGEQYF. The CDR3 DNA is TGTGCCAGCAGCTCTGGGGGGGCTCTAGGAGAGCAGTACTTC.

This clone has a handful of counts. The genes are TRBV9 and TRBJ1-1; TRBD1 is a possible D gene (6 bases). Trimming cost V 4 bases and J 3 bases, with 13 bases left between them. This CDR3 region has 14 residues. Per germline, CDR1 SGDLS and CDR2 YYNGEE. CDR3 loop: CASSPMRGYTEAFF. The CDR3 coding sequence is TGTGCCAGCAGCCCGATGAGGGGGTACACTGAAGCTTTCTTT.

As to this clone: This sample also contains other DNA sequences that code for the same CDR3. This chain links TRBV29-1 with TRBJ2-1; possibly TRBD1 for D (6 bases). V lost 4 bases and J lost 8, with 9 bases in between. The CDR3 spans 11 residues. The germline CDR1 and CDR2 sequences are SQVTM and ANQGSEA. CDR3 in DNA: TGCAGCGTTGGGGGGCGGGATGAGCAGTTCTTC. It yields the protein CSVGGRDEQFF.

For this clone: The same CDR3 is also encoded by other DNA sequences in this sample. The chain has TRBV4-3 and TRBJ2-1; D perhaps matches TRBD1 (5 bases). Germline V gives CDR1 LGHNA, CDR2 YSLEER. The V and J ends lost 0 bases and 2 bases respectively, with 8 bases between them. This CDR3 contains 15 residues. CDR3 DNA sequence: TGCGCCAGCAGCCAAGACCTAGGGGCCTACAATGAGCAGTTCTTC. Amino acid sequence: CASSQDLGAYNEQFF.

The genes are TRBV11-2 and TRBJ2-6; no definite D call. Germline CDR1 and CDR2: SGHAT and FQNNGV. This CDR3 has 12 amino acids. Trimming shortened V by 4 bases and J by 4 bases, and 2 bases separated the two germline ends. The CDR3 DNA reads as TGTGCCAGCAGCTCCGGGGCCAACGTCCTGACTTTC. Amino acid sequence: CASSSGANVLTF.

This chain uses TRBV27 with TRBJ1-2; the match to TRBD1 covers 8 bases. The CDR3 contains 15 residues. Germline-derived CDR1 and CDR2 are MNHEY and SMNVEV (reference sequence). Trimming took 5 bases from V and 2 from J; bases not matched to a gene: 7. This CDR3 is CASSTLRQGNYGYTF. The CDR3, as DNA: TGTGCCAGCAGTACGCTTCGACAGGGGAACTATGGCTACACCTTC.

The chain combines TRBV12-2 with TRBJ1-3; the table's D call TRBD1 went unverified against the DNA. TRBV12-2 is described as a pseudogene. The CDR3 loop spans 16 amino acids. DNA for the CDR3: TGTGCAAGTCGCTTAGGGGGACAGGGTCGGAGAAACACCATATATTTT. Protein sequence: CASRLGGQGRRNTIYF.

The genes are TRBV19 and TRBJ2-6, with 7 bases lining up with TRBD1. J was trimmed by 1 base and V by 4 bases; bases with no gene match: 16. The CDR3 totals 20 residues. Germline V gives CDR1 LNHDA, CDR2 SQIVND (reference sequence). The CDR3 DNA is TGTGCCAGTAGTACCCCATACACAGGGGACCCTAATTCTGGGGCCAACGTCCTGACTTTC. Translating gives CASSTPYTGDPNSGANVLTF. The variable domain in full, completed from reference TRBV19 and TRBJ2-6, reads DGGITQSPKYLFRKEGQNVTLSCEQNLNHDAMYWYRQDPGQGLRLIYYSQIVNDFQKGDIAEGYSVSREKKESFPLTVTSAQKNPTAFYLCASSTPYTGDPNSGANVLTFGAGSRLTVL.

The rearrangement uses TRBV7-2 and TRBJ2-2; 8 bases are a match to TRBD2. The V gene's germline CDR1 is SGHTA and CDR2 FQGNSA. V lost 4 bases, J lost 3 bases, and 7 bases stayed unmatched. This CDR3 comprises 16 residues. The CDR3 loop is CASSSRLASDTGELFF. CDR3 DNA sequence: TGTGCCAGCAGCTCTCGACTAGCGTCGGACACCGGGGAGCTGTTTTTT.